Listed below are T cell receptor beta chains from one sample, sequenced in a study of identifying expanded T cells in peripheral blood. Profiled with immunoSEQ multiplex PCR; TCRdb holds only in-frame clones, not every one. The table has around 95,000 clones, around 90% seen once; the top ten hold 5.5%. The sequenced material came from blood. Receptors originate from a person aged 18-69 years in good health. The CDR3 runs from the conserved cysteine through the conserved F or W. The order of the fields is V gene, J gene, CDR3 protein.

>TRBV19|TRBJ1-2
CASSIFRGSYGYTF
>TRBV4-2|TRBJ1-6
CASSQDAGENSPLHF
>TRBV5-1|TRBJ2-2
CASSSLGGQGSTGELFF
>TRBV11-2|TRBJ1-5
CASSLDSTVQPQHF
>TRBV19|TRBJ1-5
CASSSIGQGGIQPQHF
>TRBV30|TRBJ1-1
CAWSVPGRENTEAFF
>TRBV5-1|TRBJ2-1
CASSPAGLAGVTNEQFF
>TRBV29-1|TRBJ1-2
CSVRDTPNYGYTF
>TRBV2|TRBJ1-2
CASSGFRGAYTF
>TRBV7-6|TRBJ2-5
CASSIGTRSQETQYF
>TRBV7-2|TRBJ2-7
CASGKSYGTEQYF
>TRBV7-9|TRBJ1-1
CASRSNGVTEAFF